These 18 T cell receptor beta chains were all obtained from the same sample, sequenced in a study of blood T cell repertoires in COVID-19. The data were produced by immunoSEQ multiplex PCR, yet TCRdb's version contains in-frame clones alone and is incomplete. Of more than 25,000 clones in the sample, over 75% were seen once. Specimen: peripheral blood. Receptor source: a man older than 75 with acute or convalescent COVID-19.

The chain has TRBV11-2 and TRBJ1-4; TRBD1 is a possible D gene (5 bases). In germline, CDR1 is SGHAT, CDR2 FQNNGV. Trimming cost V 0 bases and J 8 bases, with 13 bases left between them. This CDR3 is built from 15 residues. This CDR3 is CASSLEGASREKLFF. Here the CDR3 DNA reads TGTGCCAGCAGCTTAGAAGGGGCCTCTAGGGAAAAACTGTTTTTT.

V usage is TRBV5-1 and J usage is TRBJ2-1, with 9 bases aligning to TRBD1. Losses at the gene ends were 5 bases for V and 4 bases for J; bases not matched to a gene: 7. The CDR3 extends over 15 amino acids. Germline CDR1 SGHRS, CDR2 YFSETQ. CDR3 loop: CASRKGQGSYNEQFF. Written as DNA, the CDR3 is TGCGCCAGCAGGAAGGGACAGGGTTCGTACAATGAGCAGTTCTTC.

The chain joins TRBV29-1 to TRBJ1-1; 8 nucleotides agree with TRBD1. This CDR3 is built from 13 residues. J lost 1 base, V lost 5 bases, and 3 bases had no gene match. Germline-derived CDR1 and CDR2 are SQVTM and ANQGSEA. The chain's CDR3 is CSVLDRANTEAFF. The CDR3, as DNA: TGCAGCGTTTTGGACAGGGCGAACACTGAAGCTTTCTTT.

The chain employs TRBV10-1 and TRBJ1-1, with D possibly being TRBD1 (5 bases). The CDR3 has 13 residues. CDR1 WNHNN and CDR2 SYGVQD come from the germline V gene (reference sequence). V dropped 6 bases and J dropped 1 base, with 9 bases sitting between them. The CDR3 reads CASRLGQNTEAFF. The CDR3 nucleotides are TGCGCCAGCAGACTTGGACAGAACACTGAAGCTTTCTTT.

This chain uses TRBV7-6 with TRBJ1-5; 8 bases map to TRBD1. The J segment lost 1 base and the V segment lost 2 bases, leaving 4 bases of the junction unmatched. The CDR3 extends over 16 amino acids. Germline values: CDR1 SGHVS, CDR2 FNYEAQ. In nucleotides, the CDR3 is TGTGCCAGCAGCTTAACAGGGGGTCTGAGCAATCAGCCCCAGCATTTT. It specifies CASSLTGGLSNQPQHF. The full variable domain, completed using reference TRBV7-6 and TRBJ1-5, is GAGVSQSPRYKVTKRGQDVALRCDPISGHVSLYWYRQALGQGPEFLTYFNYEAQQDKSGLPNDRFSAERPEGSISTLTIQRTEQRDSAMYRCASSLTGGLSNQPQHFGDGTRLSIL.

CDR3 protein: CASGTGDTGELFF. CDR3 DNA sequence: TGCGCCAGCGGGACAGGGGACACCGGGGAGCTGTTTTTT. The chain recombines TRBV5-1 with TRBJ2-2; 10 bases align to TRBD1. V was clipped by 7 bases and J by 3 bases; unmatched bases: 0. This CDR3 spans 13 amino acids. Per the germline V gene, CDR1 is SGHRS and CDR2 is YFSETQ.

The CDR3, as DNA: TGTGCCAGTAGTATACGGGGGGGATCCTACAATGAGCAGTTCTTC. Protein product: CASSIRGGSYNEQFF. The chain has TRBV19 and TRBJ2-1; 8 nucleotides align to TRBD2. This CDR3 region has 15 residues. Germline CDR1 is LNHDA and CDR2 is SQIVND (reference sequence). Unmatched junction bases numbered 1, after V lost 2 bases and J lost 1 base.

J is TRBJ1-2 and V is TRBV7-9; no clear D gene. In germline, CDR1 is SEHNR, CDR2 FQNEAQ (reference sequence). There are 14 residues in the CDR3. Deletions cut 6 bases from V and 7 bases from J, with 18 bases between. CDR3 coding DNA: TGTGCCAGCAGACAAATCACGGGGAACGCTGGCTACACCTTC. Residues: CASRQITGNAGYTF.

The gene calls are TRBV5-1 and TRBJ1-4; 8 nucleotides align to TRBD1. Germline trimming cut 4 bases from V and 0 bases from J; bases unmatched to any gene: 11. The CDR3 consists of 18 residues. The germline V gene has CDR1 SGHRS and CDR2 YFSETQ. CDR3 region: CASSLGTGPATTNEKLFF. DNA for the CDR3: TGCGCCAGCAGCCTAGGGACAGGTCCGGCCACAACTAATGAAAAACTGTTTTTT.

The rearrangement joins TRBV19 to TRBJ2-7; no clear D. V lost 3 bases and J 3 bases, leaving 6 bases between the germline ends. This CDR3 is built from 12 residues. Per the germline V gene, CDR1 is LNHDA and CDR2 is SQIVND (reference sequence). The chain's CDR3 is CASSMSSYEQYF. The CDR3 region has the DNA TGTGCCAGTAGTATGTCGAGCTACGAGCAGTACTTC.

The V and J genes are TRBV27 and TRBJ2-7, with D perhaps TRBD1 (6 bases). With 4 bases removed from V and 0 bases from J, the gap between germline ends came to 10 bases. From germline, CDR1 is MNHEY and CDR2 SMNVEV (reference sequence). This CDR3 comprises 14 residues. CDR3 sequence (DNA): TGTGCCAGCAGTTCGGACAGTAGCTCCTACGAGCAGTACTTC. This codes for CASSSDSSSYEQYF.

V is TRBV27 and J is TRBJ1-2; 7 bases fit TRBD1. CDR3 size: 14 residues. V lost 6 bases, J lost 1 base, and 5 bases stayed unmatched. Germline V gives CDR1 MNHEY, CDR2 SMNVEV (reference sequence). The CDR3 sequence is CASRRQGGNYGYTF. The CDR3 DNA is TGTGCCAGCAGGAGGCAGGGGGGTAACTATGGCTACACCTTC.

The chain employs TRBV25-1 and TRBJ2-7; 7 bases align to TRBD1. The germline V gene encodes CDR1 MGHDK and CDR2 SYGVNS. This CDR3 region has 11 residues. J gave up 9 bases and V 3 bases, and 2 bases lay outside the gene matches. This CDR3 reads CASSERQGQYF. The DNA for the CDR3 is TGTGCCAGCAGTGAGCGACAGGGGCAGTACTTC.

The J gene is TRBJ1-2, the V gene TRBV5-5, with TRBD1 matching over 8 bases. V was pared by 6 bases and J by 5 bases, with 3 bases of the junction left unmatched. The germline CDR1 and CDR2 sequences are SGHKS and YYEKEE (reference sequence). The length of the CDR3 is 12 residues. The CDR3, as DNA: TGTGCCAGCAACGGACAGGGTTATGGCTACACCTTC. Protein: CASNGQGYGYTF.

The rearrangement links TRBV10-2 to TRBJ1-5, with 9 bases aligning to TRBD1. The CDR3 is 14 residues long. CDR1 is WSHSY, CDR2 SAAADI, per germline. The V and J ends lost 6 bases and 12 bases, in that order; junction bases with no gene match: 12. The CDR3 DNA follows: TGCGCCAGCAGGGACAGGGGACCTCATTATCTCCAGCATTTT. This gives the protein CASRDRGPHYLQHF.

V is TRBV6-1 and J is TRBJ2-1; 8 nucleotides agree with TRBD2. Germline V CDR1 and CDR2: MNHNS, SASEGT. V shed 2 bases and J 5 bases; nucleotides not matched to a gene: 8. This CDR3 is built from 16 residues. As DNA, the CDR3 is TGTGCCAGCAGTGAATCAACCGGACTAGCTAACAATGAGCAGTTCTTC. Translated, it gives CASSESTGLANNEQFF.

The CDR3 here is CASSLGGATNEKLFF. Here the CDR3 DNA reads TGCGCCAGCAGCTTGGGTGGGGCTACTAATGAAAAACTGTTTTTT. V usage is TRBV5-1 and J usage is TRBJ1-4; tentatively, D is TRBD1 (5 bases). The CDR3 totals 15 residues. CDR1 and CDR2 (germline): SGHRS, YFSETQ. V was clipped by 0 bases and J by 2 bases, with 8 bases between them.

The chain recombines TRBV19 with TRBJ2-3, with a possible D match to TRBD1 (7 bases). The germline V and J ends were trimmed by 8 bases and 4 bases, with 13 bases remaining between them. The CDR3 has 13 residues. Germline CDR1 is LNHDA and CDR2 is SQIVND (reference sequence). As DNA, the CDR3 is TGTGCCAGTCGGGCCAGGGGGGCAGATACGCAGTATTTT. Protein: CASRARGADTQYF.